This TCR beta chain was observed in a study of vaccination effects on CD4 cells after COVID-19. Germline V CDR1 and CDR2: LNHDA, SQIVND (reference sequence). The CDR3 is made up of 13 amino acids. V was pared by 4 bases and J by 2 bases, with 8 bases between. The assay was immunoSEQ multiplex PCR, and TCRdb's table has in-frame clones only and misses some. The table shows some 70,000 clones, with about 80% occurring only once. Comments on this clone: Its antigen is still unknown.

Antigen-specific CD4+ T cells expanded by the ViraFEST assay with viral peptide pools were then sequenced. Isolation of CD4+ T cells took place after about nine days of culture. Participants each got two BNT162b2 or mRNA-1273 vaccine doses. This TCR came from a human donor who received a COVID-19 vaccine. Sequencing used CD4+ T cells from PBMCs cultured with HCoV-229E spike peptides, obtained after COVID-19 vaccination. The V call is TRBV19, the J call TRBJ2-5; no definite D call. The CDR3 spells CASSTRKQETQYF. The CDR3 nucleotides read TGTGCCAGTAGTACCCGTAAACAAGAGACCCAGTACTTC. The variable domain in full, completed from reference TRBV19 and TRBJ2-5, reads DGGITQSPKYLFRKEGQNVTLSCEQNLNHDAMYWYRQDPGQGLRLIYYSQIVNDFQKGDIAEGYSVSREKKESFPLTVTSAQKNPTAFYLCASSTRKQETQYFGPGTRLLVL.